This T cell receptor (beta chain) was sequenced in a study of blood T cell repertoires in COVID-19. Overall study context: The analysed material was cDNA or gDNA that came from T cells, B-cell-depleted T cells, or PBMCs.

Germline V gene data show CDR1 as LNHDA and CDR2 as SQIVND (reference sequence). V was shortened by 3 bases and J by 1 base, with 12 bases between the two germline ends. The CDR3 consists of 15 residues. Repertoires were generated with immunoSEQ multiplex PCR, while TCRdb's copy carries only in-frame clones and drops some. Altogether some 200,000 clones are present, approximately 84% being singletons, with the ten largest covering 6% to 8%. What was sequenced was peripheral blood. This receptor was identified in a human donor with acute or convalescent COVID-19. The donor label of this sample is uncertain. This chain connects TRBV19 to TRBJ1-1; tentatively, D is TRBD1 (6 bases). The CDR3 nucleotides are TGTGCCAGTAGTATTTTGTTACAGGGGAACACTGAAGCTTTCTTT. Protein product: CASSILLQGNTEAFF.